The source of this T cell receptor beta chain is a study of regulatory T cells in long-lasting Graves disease. Specified time point: newly diagnosed GD, antithyroid drugs for less than 3 months. PBMCs provided the RNA from which the TCR library was made. The CDR3 totals 14 residues. CDR1 is SGHTA and CDR2 is FQGNSA in the germline V gene. Trimming removed 0 bases at V and 7 bases at J, with 9 bases between. To make TCR beta libraries, researchers used iRepertoire HTBI primers and Arm-PCR of CDR3 regions. TCRdb called the multiplex PCR reads again in MiXCR, with one record for every CDR3 protein. The table shows 400,000 to 500,000 distinct CDR3 sequences, with about a sixth occurring only once. Remarks on this clonotype: Without the conserved terminal phenylalanine or tryptophan, this CDR3 likely stems from a read error.

The sample was also linked to a second study, of T cells in Graves' hyperthyroidism and ophthalmopathy.

The rearrangement uses TRBV7-2 and TRBJ1-4, with TRBD1 as a possible D gene (6 bases). This sample comprised peripheral blood mononuclear cells (PBMCs), obtained at new diagnosis, from a patient treated with antithyroid drugs. The sequence came from a woman younger than 45 with Graves disease. CDR3 residues: CASSLAGGTEKLFC. In DNA, the CDR3 is TGTGCCAGCAGCTTAGCCGGGGGCACTGAAAAACTGTTTTGT.